The rows below give T cell receptor beta chains drawn from one sample of a study of molecular identifiers for immune sequencing clone quantification. TCRdb re-derived calls from the PCR reads in MiXCR, one entry per CDR3 protein. The repertoire holds hundreds of thousands of distinct CDR3 sequences, with nearly 20% as singletons. Sequencing used naive CD8+ T cells from blood, with Jurkat cell RNA spiked in. Receptors originate from a human donor in good health. Some libraries in this study had Jurkat cell RNA spiked in. CDR3s include the opening cysteine and the closing phenylalanine or tryptophan. Each record gives: clone size, J gene, V gene, D gene, CDR3 protein, CDR3 DNA. A D gene is named only where the DNA matches it firmly. Only some rows state a clone size, as once, few, many or a class for expanded clones.

>-|TRBJ2-2|TRBV27|-
CASSRTDTGELFF
TGTGCCAGCAGCCGGACAGACACCGGGGAGCTGTTTTTT
>many|TRBJ1-3|TRBV12-5|-
CASGLTASLSGNTIYF
TGTGCTAGTGGACTAACAGCTTCCCTCTCTGGAAACACCATATATTTT
>-|TRBJ2-7|TRBV27|-
CASSLADGRYHEQYF
TGTGCCAGCAGTCTTGCGGACGGACGATACCACGAGCAGTACTTC
>many|TRBJ1-1|TRBV28|TRBD1
CASSLYSGGVAEAFF
TGTGCCAGCAGTTTATATTCAGGGGGCGTCGCTGAAGCTTTCTTT
>many|TRBJ1-1|TRBV5-6|-
CASSHREGLMISEAFF
TGTGCCAGCAGCCACAGGGAGGGCCTGATGATCTCTGAAGCTTTCTTT
>-|TRBJ2-2|TRBV6-2/TRBV6-3|-
CASSYEGRLSNTGELFF
TGTGCCAGCAGTTACGAGGGCAGACTCTCTAACACCGGGGAGCTGTTTTTT
>-|TRBJ1-2|TRBV12-3/TRBV12-4|TRBD1
CASTPYPTGNYGYTF
TGTGCCAGCACCCCTTACCCGACAGGGAACTATGGCTACACCTTC
>many|TRBJ1-1|TRBV7-9|-
CASSLSPGAFF
TGTGCCAGCAGCTTGTCTCCTGGGGCTTTCTTT
>many|TRBJ2-5|TRBV6-6|-
CASSYGAAQETQYF
TGTGCCAGCAGTTACGGGGCGGCCCAAGAGACCCAGTACTTC
>many|TRBJ2-3|TRBV4-3|-
CASSPVPGGGNTQYF
TGCGCCAGCAGCCCGGTGCCGGGGGGCGGAAATACGCAGTATTTT
>many|TRBJ2-2|TRBV20-1|-
CSATSRAGELFF
TGCAGTGCCACTTCGCGGGCCGGGGAGCTGTTTTTT
>many|TRBJ2-3|TRBV4-3|-
CASSQGAAVTDTQYF
TGCGCCAGCAGCCAGGGAGCTGCCGTCACAGATACGCAGTATTTT
>many|TRBJ2-6|TRBV13|TRBD2
CASSRYTSGGYSGANVLTF
TGTGCCAGCAGCCGATATACTAGCGGGGGCTACTCTGGGGCCAACGTCCTGACTTTC
>many|TRBJ2-3|TRBV6-4|-
CASSAPGTDTQYF
TGTGCCAGCAGCGCCCCTGGGACAGATACGCAGTATTTT
>many|TRBJ1-1|TRBV12-3/TRBV12-4|TRBD1
CASSPYERTGEAFF
TGTGCCAGCAGTCCATACGAGAGGACAGGCGAAGCTTTCTTT
>-|TRBJ2-2|TRBV4-1|TRBD2
CASSLRLAEYTGELSF
TGCGCCAGCAGCCTTAGACTAGCGGAGTACACCGGGGAGCTGTCTTTT
>-|TRBJ2-1|TRBV20-1|-
CSARDEQFF
TGCAGTGCTAGAGATGAGCAGTTCTTC
>few|TRBJ1-1|TRBV29-1|TRBD1
CSVPTGKHTEAFF
TGCAGCGTCCCGACAGGGAAGCACACTGAAGCTTTCTTT
>many|TRBJ2-3|TRBV7-8|-
CASSGIPVSDTQYF
TGTGCCAGCTCCGGGATCCCAGTTTCAGATACGCAGTATTTT
>many|TRBJ2-2|TRBV5-1|TRBD1
CASSRDRLTGELFF
TGCGCCAGCAGCCGGGACAGGCTTACTGGGGAGCTGTTTTTT
>few|TRBJ1-1|TRBV30|-
CVWSRRGSGTEAFF
TGTGTCTGGAGCCGACGAGGATCTGGCACTGAAGCTTTCTTT
>-|TRBJ2-2|TRBV11-2|-
CASSLPTGATKDTGELFF
TGTGCCAGCAGCTTACCTACGGGGGCGACTAAGGACACCGGGGAGCTGTTTTTT
>many|TRBJ2-5|TRBV7-9|TRBD2
CASSYRTSGGYQETQYF
TGTGCCAGCAGCTACCGGACTAGCGGGGGGTATCAAGAGACCCAGTACTTC
>many|TRBJ2-5|TRBV28|TRBD1
CASKVARGNSETQYF
TGTGCCAGCAAGGTGGCCAGGGGGAATTCAGAGACCCAGTACTTC
>many|TRBJ1-1|TRBV11-2|-
CASSLSVQGGTEAFF
TGTGCCAGCAGCTTATCGGTCCAGGGAGGAACTGAAGCTTTCTTT
>many|TRBJ2-7|TRBV9|TRBD2
CASSVGTGLTYEQYF
TGTGCCAGCAGCGTCGGAACGGGACTAACCTACGAGCAGTACTTC
>many|TRBJ2-2|TRBV20-1|-
CSADSRDGTGELFF
TGCAGTGCAGACTCAAGGGACGGCACCGGGGAGCTGTTTTTT
>many|TRBJ1-4|TRBV7-9|TRBD1
CASSTPGGLSEKLFF
TGTGCCAGCAGCACCCCAGGGGGCTTAAGTGAAAAACTGTTTTTT
>-|TRBJ1-1|TRBV3-1|-
CASSRASRDTEAFF
TGTGCCAGCAGCCGAGCCAGCAGAGACACTGAAGCTTTCTTT